Listed here are 22 T cell receptor beta chains from one sample, sequenced in a study of T cell changes during pregnancy in multiple sclerosis. The data were produced by immunoSEQ multiplex PCR, yet TCRdb's version contains in-frame clones alone and is incomplete. The sample carries about 53,000 clones, 92% recorded once. The material was CD4+ T cells from peripheral blood mononuclear cells, obtained in the third trimester of pregnancy. These receptors all come from a female donor with multiple sclerosis, enrolled in a pregnancy study.

This clone has a single count. The chain is built from TRBV27 and TRBJ2-2; 10 positions agree with TRBD2. V lost 5 bases, J lost 3 bases, and 6 bases stayed unmatched. There are 16 residues in the CDR3. Germline CDR1 MNHEY, CDR2 SMNVEV (reference sequence). Here the CDR3 reads CASSRTSGVYTGELFF. As DNA, the CDR3 is TGTGCCAGCAGTCGTACTAGCGGGGTGTACACCGGGGAGCTGTTTTTT.

V gene TRBV2 combines with J gene TRBJ2-7; D may be TRBD2 (6 bases). V gave up 7 bases and J gave up 0 bases, with 16 bases separating them. Germline loops: CDR1 SNHLY, CDR2 FYNNEI. CDR3 length equals 15 residues. The CDR3 DNA sequence: TGTGCCAGCAACGGGCGGGACTGGGGCTCCTACGAGCAGTACTTC. Its translation is CASNGRDWGSYEQYF.

The chain couples TRBV18 to TRBJ1-5; perhaps TRBD1 as D (6 bases). V lost 8 bases to trimming and J lost 4 bases, with 18 bases between them. The CDR3 consists of 15 residues. Germline assignment: CDR1 KGHSH and CDR2 LQKENI. CDR3 nucleotide sequence: TGTGCCAGCCTAGGCGGGGGGCGTAGGAATCAGCCCCAGCATTTT. Residues: CASLGGGRRNQPQHF.

V usage is TRBV6-1 and J usage is TRBJ2-7, with a weak D call TRBD2 (6 bases). The CDR3 covers 14 residues. V lost 8 bases to trimming and J lost 0 bases, with 14 bases between them. CDR1 MNHNS and CDR2 SASEGT come from the germline V gene. The CDR3 bases are TGTGCCAGCTACGGAGGGGACGGCTCCTACGAGCAGTACTTC. Its translation: CASYGGDGSYEQYF.

CDR3 nucleotide sequence: TGTGCCAGCAGCCCCAGGACAGTCTACGAGCAGTACTTC. Translated: CASSPRTVYEQYF. This chain joins TRBV11-2 and TRBJ2-7; maybe TRBD1 (6 bases). V lost 5 bases and J lost 3, with 11 bases in between. CDR1 and CDR2 (germline): SGHAT, FQNNGV. The CDR3 covers 13 residues.

The V call is TRBV18, the J call TRBJ1-3; tentative D call: TRBD1 (5 bases). CDR1 and CDR2 (germline): KGHSH, LQKENI. The CDR3 length is 12 residues. V was pared by 2 bases and J by 10 bases, with 9 bases between. In DNA form, the CDR3 reads TGTGCCAGCTCACCAGCGGCAGGGACCATATATTTT. It yields the protein CASSPAAGTIYF. Looking up the rest from reference TRBV18 and TRBJ1-3 gives the full variable domain: NAGVMQNPRHLVRRRGQEARLRCSPMKGHSHVYWYRQLPEEGLKFMVYLQKENIIDESGMPKERFSAEFPKEGPSILRIQQVVRGDSAAYFCASSPAAGTIYFGEGSWLTVV.

The chain has TRBV11-2 and TRBJ2-7, with a tentative D call TRBD1 (5 bases). This CDR3 contains 14 residues. V dropped 4 bases and J dropped 6 bases, with 16 bases sitting between them. Germline values: CDR1 SGHAT, CDR2 FQNNGV. This chain's CDR3 is CASSSISGLGEQYF. The CDR3 bases are TGTGCCAGCAGCTCAATTTCAGGGCTGGGCGAGCAGTACTTC.

The sample holds one count of this clone. V is TRBV29-1 and J is TRBJ2-5; 8 nucleotides align to TRBD2. CDR1 and CDR2 (germline): SQVTM, ANQGSEA. V dropped 3 bases and J dropped 4; count of bases not matched to a gene: 4. The CDR3 spans 13 residues. The CDR3: CSVDGGAPETQYF. The DNA for the CDR3 is TGCAGCGTTGACGGGGGGGCCCCAGAGACCCAGTACTTC.

The gene calls are TRBV25-1 and TRBJ2-2; 9 nucleotides align to TRBD1. CDR1 and CDR2 (germline): MGHDK, SYGVNS. V gave up 7 bases and J gave up 3 bases; unmatched junction bases: 6. This CDR3 comprises 15 residues. In DNA form, the CDR3 reads TGTGCCAGCAAAACAGGGGGCAGGGACACCGGGGAGCTGTTTTTT. Residues: CASKTGGRDTGELFF.

In its sample, this clone was seen once. The V gene is TRBV6-6, the J gene TRBJ2-2; TRBD1 matches 12 bases. V dropped 7 bases and J dropped 7; count of bases not matched to a gene: 10. Germline assignment: CDR1 MNHNY and CDR2 SVGAGI (reference sequence). This CDR3 has 16 amino acids. The CDR3 bases are TGTGCCAGCAAAAAGCCGGGACAGGGGGCAAGCGGGGAGCTGTTTTTT. Translating it yields CASKKPGQGASGELFF.

This chain links TRBV21-1 with TRBJ2-2; TRBD1 is the table's D call, not checked against the DNA. TRBV21-1 constitutes a pseudogene. The CDR3 sequence is 18 residues long. The DNA for the CDR3 is TGTGCCAGCAGCTACACCGACAGGGGCAATTGGAACACCGGGGAGCTGTTTTTT. Its translation: CASSYTDRGNWNTGELFF.

V usage is TRBV7-3 and J usage is TRBJ2-1; 11 nucleotides agree with TRBD2. The CDR3 totals 16 residues. The V gene's germline CDR1 is SGHTA and CDR2 FQGTGA. Trimming at V came to 5 bases and at J to 5 bases, leaving 8 bases not matched to a gene. DNA of the CDR3: TGTGCCAGCAGCCCCATGGGACTAGCGGACAACAATGAGCAGTTCTTC. It encodes CASSPMGLADNNEQFF.

This rearrangement joins TRBV18 to TRBJ2-7, with D tentatively TRBD1 (5 bases). Looked up from germline, CDR1 is KGHSH and CDR2 is LQKENI. CDR3 length: 15 amino acids. V lost 3 bases, J lost 0 bases, and 12 bases lay in between. The CDR3 loop is CASSPRQQSSYEQYF. The CDR3 bases are TGTGCCAGCTCACCGCGACAGCAGAGCTCCTACGAGCAGTACTTC.

The chain is built from TRBV10-3 and TRBJ2-5; D gene uncertain. Germline V gives CDR1 ENHRY, CDR2 SYGVKD. CDR3 length: 12 amino acids. Deletions cut 4 bases from V and 5 bases from J, with 8 bases between. CDR3 loop: CAISVSVETQYF. The DNA of the CDR3 is TGTGCCATCAGTGTCAGCGTTGAGACCCAGTACTTC.

V usage is TRBV9 and J usage is TRBJ1-1; a weak D match, TRBD1 (6 bases). Trimming removed 0 bases at V and 10 bases at J, with 13 bases between. CDR1 is SGDLS, CDR2 YYNGEE, per germline. The CDR3 covers 13 residues. The CDR3 DNA reads as TGTGCCAGCAGCGTAGAAGGGGGGGCGAGAGCTTTCTTT. It yields the protein CASSVEGGARAFF.

The rearrangement links TRBV5-6 to TRBJ2-7; 8 nucleotides align to TRBD1. The length of the CDR3 is 16 residues. V was clipped by 0 bases and J by 3 bases; unmatched bases: 8. CDR1 and CDR2 from the germline V gene are SGHDT and YYEEEE. The CDR3 reads CASSLADRDQYYEQYF. The CDR3 DNA reads as TGTGCCAGCAGCTTGGCGGACAGGGATCAGTACTACGAGCAGTACTTC.

The chain combines TRBV10-3 with TRBJ2-7, with TRBD1 matching 8 bases. This CDR3 comprises 16 residues. The V segment lost 4 bases and the J segment 7 bases; nucleotides outside the gene matches: 15. Germline V CDR1 and CDR2: ENHRY, SYGVKD. Here the CDR3 reads CAISGPPGQEEGEQYF. The DNA for the CDR3 is TGTGCCATCAGTGGGCCCCCGGGACAGGAGGAGGGAGAGCAGTACTTC.

The J gene is TRBJ2-3, the V gene TRBV2, with TRBD2 matching over 10 bases. This CDR3 has 18 amino acids. Unmatched junction bases numbered 14, after V lost 8 bases and J lost 0 bases. Per germline, CDR1 SNHLY and CDR2 FYNNEI. The CDR3 sequence: CASCRWASGGPSTDTQYF. CDR3 DNA sequence: TGTGCCAGCTGCCGATGGGCTAGCGGGGGCCCTAGCACAGATACGCAGTATTTT.

The chain links TRBV9 to TRBJ2-2, with 8 positions matching TRBD2. The V gene end was trimmed by 4 bases and the J gene end by 4 bases; junction bases not matched to a gene: 6. CDR1 is SGDLS and CDR2 is YYNGEE in the germline V gene. The CDR3 contains 15 residues. This CDR3 reads CASSTPGGRTGELFF. The DNA of the CDR3 is TGTGCCAGCAGCACACCGGGGGGGCGCACCGGGGAGCTGTTTTTT.

This clone was seen once. The rearrangement joins TRBV5-1 to TRBJ2-5; a weak D match, TRBD2 (5 bases). Trimming shortened V by 5 bases and J by 1 base, and 15 bases separated the two germline ends. The CDR3 loop spans 15 amino acids. Germline V gives CDR1 SGHRS, CDR2 YFSETQ. In DNA, the CDR3 is TGCGCCAGCAGTTTATCCGGAGGACCCCAAGAGACCCAGTACTTC. Protein product: CASSLSGGPQETQYF. Full variable domain (rest looked up from reference TRBV5-1 and TRBJ2-5): KAGVTQTPRYLIKTRGQQVTLSCSPISGHRSVSWYQQTPGQGLQFLFEYFSETQRNKGNFPGRFSGRQFSNSRSEMNVSTLELGDSALYLCASSLSGGPQETQYFGPGTRLLVL.

The chain couples TRBV18 to TRBJ2-5; tentatively, D is TRBD2 (6 bases). V was trimmed by 3 bases and J by 5 bases, leaving 13 bases between them. The CDR3 has 14 amino acids. The germline V gene encodes CDR1 KGHSH and CDR2 LQKENI. CDR3 nucleotide sequence: TGTGCCAGCTCACCCAAACTAGCAGAGGAGACCCAGTACTTC. Translating it yields CASSPKLAEETQYF.

This clone was counted a single time. The genes are TRBV5-1 and TRBJ1-3, with D maybe TRBD1 (6 bases). Trimming took 0 bases from V and 2 from J, leaving 12 bases between them. Germline CDR1 is SGHRS and CDR2 is YFSETQ. The length of the CDR3 is 16 residues. CDR3 residues: CASSLVGTLAGNTIYF. As DNA, the CDR3 is TGCGCCAGCAGCTTGGTAGGGACACTAGCTGGAAACACCATATATTTT.